What follows are 28 T cell receptor beta chains derived from one specimen sequenced in a study of cytomegalovirus exposure and HLA in healthy donors. Primers included in the PCR were 60 Vbeta and 13 Jbeta primers. Sequenced by immunoSEQ multiplex PCR; TCRdb stores in-frame clones only, minus some. In all, the sample yields 40,000 to 50,000 clones. Sequencing input: PBMCs. The receptors here all came from a woman in her twenties or thirties in good health and CMV-seronegative.

The rearrangement links TRBV27 to TRBJ1-1; D may be TRBD1 (5 bases). The CDR3 contains 13 residues. Germline-derived CDR1 and CDR2 are MNHEY and SMNVEV (reference sequence). V dropped 10 bases and J dropped 4 bases, with 16 bases sitting between them. CDR3 nucleotide sequence: TGTGCCACCGCGGACACCCTCGGCACTGAAGCTTTCTTT. This codes for CATADTLGTEAFF.

V and J are TRBV7-9 and TRBJ2-7, with TRBD1 identical over 8 bases. V shed 4 bases and J 2 bases; nucleotides not matched to a gene: 10. The V gene's germline CDR1 is SEHNR and CDR2 FQNEAQ (reference sequence). The CDR3 has 16 residues. CDR3 sequence reads: CASSSGSGTGTYEQYF. The CDR3 region has the DNA TGTGCCAGCAGCTCCGGGTCCGGGACAGGAACCTACGAGCAGTACTTC. The full variable domain, its missing parts supplied by reference TRBV7-9 and TRBJ2-7, is DTGVSQNPRHKITKRGQNVTFRCDPISEHNRLYWYRQTLGQGPEFLTYFQNEAQLEKSRLLSDRFSAERPKGSFSTLEIQRTEQGDSAMYLCASSSGSGTGTYEQYFGPGTRLTVT.

The chain is built from TRBV5-1 and TRBJ2-7; maybe TRBD1 (6 bases). The V gene lost 4 bases and the J gene lost 0 bases, with 8 bases spanning the gap. The CDR3 extends over 13 amino acids. Germline V gene sequence: CDR1 SGHRS, CDR2 YFSETQ. The CDR3: CASSPDSSYEQYF. The CDR3 region has the DNA TGCGCCAGCAGCCCGGACAGCTCCTACGAGCAGTACTTC.

The chain is built from TRBV19 and TRBJ2-2; TRBD2 aligns across 11 bases. Germline values: CDR1 LNHDA, CDR2 SQIVND (reference sequence). With 3 bases clipped from V and 5 bases from J, the junction kept 8 bases outside the gene matches. The CDR3 is made up of 17 amino acids. The CDR3 protein is CASSIYASGRRTGELFF. The CDR3 region has the DNA TGTGCCAGTAGTATCTACGCTAGCGGGAGGAGGACCGGGGAGCTGTTTTTT.

The J gene is TRBJ1-5, the V gene TRBV6-5, with 7 positions matching TRBD1. Losses at the gene ends were 6 bases for V and 7 bases for J; bases not matched to a gene: 6. The CDR3 covers 13 residues. The V gene's germline CDR1 is MNHEY and CDR2 SVGAGI. The CDR3 nucleotides read TGTGCCAGCAGAAACAGGGGTGGGCAGCCCCAGCATTTT. This codes for CASRNRGGQPQHF.

The genes are TRBV6-1 and TRBJ2-5, with a tentative D call TRBD1 (5 bases). Germline assignment: CDR1 MNHNS and CDR2 SASEGT. The CDR3 spans 13 residues. Trimming pared 5 bases from V and 3 bases from J, leaving 10 bases between. This CDR3 is CASSRQSEETQYF. The CDR3 bases are TGTGCCAGCAGTAGACAGTCTGAAGAGACCCAGTACTTC.

The rearrangement joins TRBV30 to TRBJ1-1; perhaps TRBD1 as D (5 bases). Germline values: CDR1 GTSNPN, CDR2 SVGIG (reference sequence). CDR3 length: 13 amino acids. V was cut by 7 bases and J by 0 bases, with 12 bases left in between. The CDR3: CAFSRQLNTEAFF. As DNA, the CDR3 is TGTGCCTTCTCAAGACAGTTGAACACTGAAGCTTTCTTT.

The chain is built from TRBV7-9 and TRBJ2-2, with 10 bases lining up with TRBD2. V was clipped by 1 base and J by 1 base; unmatched bases: 0. This CDR3 has 16 residues. Germline V gives CDR1 SEHNR, CDR2 FQNEAQ (reference sequence). Here the CDR3 DNA reads TGTGCCAGCAGCTTAGGGACTAGCGGGAACACCGGGGAGCTGTTTTTT. Encoded protein: CASSLGTSGNTGELFF.

This chain uses TRBV12-5 with TRBJ2-7; possible D gene TRBD1, 6 bases. CDR3 length: 18 residues. V was pared by 1 base and J by 2 bases, with 21 bases between. Germline CDR1 reads LGHNT; CDR2 reads FRNRAP. The CDR3 spells CASGLERPSGQRPYEQYF. CDR3 in DNA: TGTGCTAGTGGTTTGGAACGGCCTAGTGGACAGCGCCCCTACGAGCAGTACTTC.

J is TRBJ2-3 and V is TRBV6-1; TRBD2 matches at 11 bases. Germline CDR1 reads MNHNS; CDR2 reads SASEGT. After removal of 4 bases from V and 2 bases from J, the junction contained 5 bases not matched to a gene. This CDR3 comprises 16 residues. The CDR3 sequence: CASSGRLAGYTDTQYF. CDR3 bases: TGTGCCAGCAGTGGTCGACTAGCGGGATACACAGATACGCAGTATTTT.

The chain carries TRBV7-9 and TRBJ2-5; 7 bases fit TRBD2. Germline V CDR1 and CDR2: SEHNR, FQNEAQ (reference sequence). Trimming cost V 1 base and J 2 bases; bases outside gene matches: 7. This CDR3 has 16 residues. CDR3 DNA sequence: TGTGCCAGCAGCTTAGGTTCTTGGACTAGTCAAGAGACCCAGTACTTC. It is translated as CASSLGSWTSQETQYF.

For this clone: One junction end does not reproduce the germline sequence, and a read error may be involved. For the CDR3, the DNA is TGTACCAGCAGCAGAAGTAGCGATAGCTCCTACAATGAGCAGTTCTTC. Amino acid sequence: CTSSRSSDSSYNEQFF. This chain connects TRBV6-6 to TRBJ2-1, with a weak D call TRBD2 (5 bases). The CDR3 loop spans 16 amino acids. CDR1 and CDR2 (germline): MNHNY, SVGAGI (reference sequence).

The CDR3 DNA reads as TGTGCCACCCAGAGGGAGCTAGCGGGAGGGAATACGCAGTATTTT. Protein product: CATQRELAGGNTQYF. The genes are TRBV28 and TRBJ2-3; 12 bases fit TRBD2. The CDR3 has 15 amino acids. J was trimmed by 7 bases and V by 10 bases; bases with no gene match: 12. Germline CDR1 MDHEN, CDR2 SYDVKM.

The chain has TRBV19 and TRBJ1-4; D gene uncertain. The CDR3 extends over 14 amino acids. Trimming shortened V by 7 bases and J by 2 bases, and 11 bases separated the two germline ends. Germline values: CDR1 LNHDA, CDR2 SQIVND (reference sequence). The CDR3 bases are TGTGCCAGTATAGATCCGGGGACTAATGAAAAACTGTTTTTT. Its translation: CASIDPGTNEKLFF.

The rearrangement uses TRBV10-2 and TRBJ2-5, with TRBD2 matching 11 bases. The CDR3 extends over 14 amino acids. The trim removed 4 bases at V and 4 bases at J, leaving 2 bases unmatched. CDR1 and CDR2 (germline): WSHSY, SAAADI. CDR3 DNA sequence: TGCGCCAGCAGTGCACTAGCGGGAGTAGAGACCCAGTACTTC. It specifies CASSALAGVETQYF.

The chain uses TRBV6-1 and TRBJ2-5, with TRBD1 matching 8 bases. The J call may be faulty, since TRBJ2-7 better matches the DNA end. CDR3 size: 16 residues. Germline lookup yields CDR1 MNHNS and CDR2 SASEGT. CDR3 sequence: CASSDVRTGYGYEQYF. The CDR3 region has the DNA TGTGCCAGCAGTGACGTAAGGACAGGGTACGGCTACGAGCAGTACTTC.

The gene calls are TRBV5-1 and TRBJ1-5, with D tentatively TRBD1 (6 bases). The germline CDR1 and CDR2 sequences are SGHRS and YFSETQ. The CDR3 contains 17 residues. The ends were cut back, 3 bases at V and 0 bases at J, with 16 bases in the middle. The CDR3 protein is CASSSYHRVNSNQPQHF. CDR3 DNA: TGCGCCAGCAGCTCCTACCACAGGGTTAATAGCAATCAGCCCCAGCATTTT. The whole variable domain, remainder taken from reference TRBV5-1 and TRBJ1-5, is KAGVTQTPRYLIKTRGQQVTLSCSPISGHRSVSWYQQTPGQGLQFLFEYFSETQRNKGNFPGRFSGRQFSNSRSEMNVSTLELGDSALYLCASSSYHRVNSNQPQHFGDGTRLSIL.

The V gene is TRBV18, the J gene TRBJ2-7, with D tentatively TRBD1 (6 bases). Germline CDR1 reads KGHSH; CDR2 reads LQKENI. Trimming left V 3 bases short and J 6 bases short, with 18 bases between. This CDR3 region has 15 residues. In DNA form, the CDR3 reads TGTGCCAGCTCACCCGGGACACCTCGTGCTGGCGAGCAGTACTTC. This encodes CASSPGTPRAGEQYF.

The gene calls are TRBV19 and TRBJ2-1, with 8 bases that match TRBD2. Per germline, CDR1 LNHDA and CDR2 SQIVND (reference sequence). J was trimmed by 5 bases and V by 2 bases; bases with no gene match: 5. This CDR3 has 15 amino acids. CDR3 sequence reads: CASSISGTSNNEQFF. In DNA form, the CDR3 reads TGTGCCAGTAGTATATCCGGGACTAGTAACAATGAGCAGTTCTTC.

The genes are TRBV5-1 and TRBJ1-3; no clear D gene. Germline CDR1 SGHRS, CDR2 YFSETQ. Trimming removed 1 base at V and 0 bases at J, with 5 bases between. The CDR3 has 14 residues. In nucleotides, the CDR3 is TGCGCCAGCAGCTTGACTACCTCTGGAAACACCATATATTTT. It is translated as CASSLTTSGNTIYF.

The CDR3 DNA sequence: TGTGCCAGCAGCTTAGCGACACCACAGAACACTGAAGCTTTCTTT. Translating it yields CASSLATPQNTEAFF. This chain joins TRBV11-2 and TRBJ1-1; D is unresolved. Between the trimmed V and J ends, which lost 1 base and 1 base, there was a span of 10 bases. The CDR3 loop spans 15 amino acids. In germline, CDR1 is SGHAT, CDR2 FQNNGV. Complete variable domain (other parts from reference TRBV11-2 and TRBJ1-1): EAGVAQSPRYKIIEKRQSVAFWCNPISGHATLYWYQQILGQGPKLLIQFQNNGVVDDSQLPKDRFSAERLKGVDSTLKIQPAKLEDSAVYLCASSLATPQNTEAFFGQGTRLTVV.

This rearrangement joins TRBV5-1 to TRBJ2-1; 9 bases map to TRBD2. The trim removed 2 bases at V and 6 bases at J, leaving 3 bases unmatched. Germline CDR1 is SGHRS and CDR2 is YFSETQ. This CDR3 region has 14 residues. As DNA, the CDR3 is TGCGCCAGCAGCTTAGGCGGGAGGGCCAATGAGCAGTTCTTC. Translated: CASSLGGRANEQFF.

The gene calls are TRBV7-6 and TRBJ1-5; 8 bases are shared with TRBD1. The J segment lost 4 bases and the V segment lost 8 bases, leaving 1 base of the junction unmatched. Germline V gives CDR1 SGHVS, CDR2 FNYEAQ. The CDR3 is 12 amino acids. DNA for the CDR3: TGTGCCAGCGGACAGGGTAATCAGCCCCAGCATTTT. As protein: CASGQGNQPQHF. Full variable domain (remainder filled in from reference TRBV7-6 and TRBJ1-5): GAGVSQSPRYKVTKRGQDVALRCDPISGHVSLYWYRQALGQGPEFLTYFNYEAQQDKSGLPNDRFSAERPEGSISTLTIQRTEQRDSAMYRCASGQGNQPQHFGDGTRLSIL.

Comments on this clone: Germline and junction disagree at one end, which may indicate a read error. This chain joins TRBV30 and TRBJ2-5, with 8 nucleotides matching TRBD1. This CDR3 is built from 16 residues. Per germline, CDR1 GTSNPN and CDR2 SVGIG (reference sequence). CDR3 sequence: CAWIPTRGLRQENQYF. In DNA form, the CDR3 reads TGTGCCTGGATTCCGACCAGGGGGCTACGGCAAGAGAACCAGTACTTC.

The chain uses TRBV2 and TRBJ2-1; no clear D gene. With 2 bases removed from V and 10 bases from J, the gap between germline ends came to 9 bases. The CDR3 is 12 residues long. The germline gives CDR1 SNHLY, CDR2 FYNNEI. CDR3 protein: CASSELSSEQFF. DNA for the CDR3: TGTGCCAGCAGTGAATTGAGTTCCGAGCAGTTCTTC.

This rearrangement joins TRBV30 to TRBJ1-5; 9 bases line up with TRBD1. The V and J ends lost 3 bases and 4 bases, in that order; junction bases with no gene match: 4. This CDR3 has 14 amino acids. The germline V gene encodes CDR1 GTSNPN and CDR2 SVGIG (reference sequence). CDR3 protein: CAWSQDRGNQPQHF. Written as DNA, the CDR3 is TGTGCCTGGAGCCAGGACAGGGGAAATCAGCCCCAGCATTTT. The variable domain in full, completed from reference TRBV30 and TRBJ1-5, reads SQTIHQWPATLVQPVGSPLSLECTVEGTSNPNLYWYRQAAGRGLQLLFYSVGIGQISSEVPQNLSASRPQDRQFILSSKKLLLSDSGFYLCAWSQDRGNQPQHFGDGTRLSIL.

This sequence joins TRBV30 and TRBJ1-1; a possible D gene is TRBD1 (6 bases). The CDR3 covers 13 residues. V was clipped by 2 bases and J by 6 bases, with 13 bases between them. The germline CDR1 and CDR2 sequences are GTSNPN and SVGIG (reference sequence). The CDR3 DNA reads TGTGCCTGGAGTATAACCAGGGGCGCTGAAGCTTTCTTT. Translating gives CAWSITRGAEAFF.

The chain carries TRBV4-3 and TRBJ1-1; TRBD1 aligns across 10 bases. CDR1 and CDR2 from the germline V gene are LGHNA and YSLEER. Trimming at V came to 3 bases and at J to 8 bases, leaving 6 bases not matched to a gene. The CDR3 runs to 14 residues. The CDR3, as DNA: TGCGCCAGCAGCCAGGGGACAGGGGCCCTAGAAGCTTTCTTT. This gives the protein CASSQGTGALEAFF.